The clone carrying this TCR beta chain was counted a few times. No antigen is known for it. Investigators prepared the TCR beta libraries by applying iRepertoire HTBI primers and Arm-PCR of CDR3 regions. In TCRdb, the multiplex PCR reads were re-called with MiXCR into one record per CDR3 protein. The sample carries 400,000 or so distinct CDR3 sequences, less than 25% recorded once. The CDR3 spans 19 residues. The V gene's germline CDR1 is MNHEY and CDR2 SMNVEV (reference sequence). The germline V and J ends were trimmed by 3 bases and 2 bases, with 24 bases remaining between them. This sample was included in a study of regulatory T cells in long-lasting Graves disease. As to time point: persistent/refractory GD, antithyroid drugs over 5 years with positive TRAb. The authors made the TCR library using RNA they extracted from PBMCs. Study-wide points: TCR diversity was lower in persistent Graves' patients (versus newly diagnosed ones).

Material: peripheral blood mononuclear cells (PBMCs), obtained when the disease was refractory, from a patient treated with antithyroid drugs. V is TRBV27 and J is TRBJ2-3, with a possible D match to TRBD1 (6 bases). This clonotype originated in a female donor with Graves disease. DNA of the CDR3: TGTGCCAGCAGTTTGGGGAACACAGGGACCCTGACCTCCACAGATACGCAGTATTTT. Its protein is CASSLGNTGTLTSTDTQYF.